This T cell receptor beta chain was sequenced in a study of early T cells in non-severe SARS-CoV-2 infection. This clonotype was observed a few times. Individually, cDNA molecules had unique molecular identifiers attached to them. TCRdb re-called the 5' RACE reads through MiXCR, storing one row per CDR3 protein. The profile shows more than 65,000 distinct CDR3 sequences, roughly an eighth of them singletons. This CDR3 has 12 residues. Trimming took 2 bases from V and 6 from J, leaving 6 bases between them. The rearrangement links TRBV12-3 or TRBV12-4 to TRBJ2-3; no reliable D call. This material consisted of whole blood, taken at baseline. The receptor was derived from an adult who was a healthcare worker with PCR-confirmed SARS-CoV-2 infection or an uninfected control (not recorded which). As DNA, the CDR3 is TGTGCCAGCAGTTTATGGGGTGATACGCAGTATTTT. Translated: CASSLWGDTQYF.